The 10 T cell receptor beta chains reported below all come from one sample, sequenced in a study of blood T cell repertoires in COVID-19. The repertoire was sequenced with immunoSEQ multiplex PCR; TCRdb's copy has only in-frame clones and lacks some. This repertoire shows 210,000 or so clones, around 85% found once; its top ten account for about 2.2%. The specimen sequenced was peripheral blood. The receptors derive from a woman in her forties or fifties with acute or convalescent COVID-19.

V gene TRBV30 combines with J gene TRBJ2-5; D gene ambiguous. This CDR3 comprises 11 residues. V was trimmed by 4 bases and J by 5 bases, leaving 8 bases between them. Germline V gene sequence: CDR1 GTSNPN, CDR2 SVGIG (reference sequence). CDR3 in amino acids: CAWTHAETQYF. The CDR3, as DNA: TGTGCCTGGACCCATGCGGAGACCCAGTACTTC.

The rearrangement links TRBV19 to TRBJ1-1; 7 nucleotides match TRBD1. Germline CDR1 is LNHDA and CDR2 is SQIVND (reference sequence). This CDR3 contains 16 residues. Trimming at V came to 3 bases and at J to 1 base, leaving 8 bases not matched to a gene. CDR3 coding DNA: TGTGCCAGTAGTATCACAGGGGCAGGAACGAACACTGAAGCTTTCTTT. Protein: CASSITGAGTNTEAFF.

V is TRBV18 and J is TRBJ2-5, with 8 bases lining up with TRBD1. This CDR3 comprises 17 residues. V lost 0 bases to trimming and J lost 4 bases; unmatched junction nucleotides: 10. Germline-derived CDR1 and CDR2 are KGHSH and LQKENI. CDR3 region: CASSPPNSGQGIETQYF. The CDR3 nucleotides are TGTGCCAGCTCACCACCTAATTCCGGACAGGGTATAGAGACCCAGTACTTC.

This chain uses TRBV7-2 with TRBJ1-2, with 8 bases aligning to TRBD1. The CDR3 length is 15 residues. With V trimmed by 5 bases and J by 8 bases, 13 bases remained unmatched. Germline CDR1 reads SGHTA; CDR2 reads FQGNSA. The CDR3 DNA follows: TGTGCCAGCAGCCCTTCCTCAGGGGGCGCCGGGGGCTACACCTTC. Translating gives CASSPSSGGAGGYTF.

This sequence joins TRBV11-2 and TRBJ2-5, with D tentatively TRBD2 (6 bases). V lost 5 bases, J lost 1 base, and 11 bases lay in between. CDR3 size: 14 residues. The V gene's germline CDR1 is SGHAT and CDR2 FQNNGV. CDR3 bases: TGTGCCAGCAGCCACCGGGACTTCCAAGAGACCCAGTACTTC. Translated: CASSHRDFQETQYF.

The V call is TRBV21-1, the J call TRBJ1-5; the D call in the table, TRBD1, was not verified against the DNA. TRBV21-1 is reported as a pseudogene. This CDR3 is built from 16 residues. CDR3 bases: TGTGCCAGCAGCAAAACAGGGCAAGCAGGGTGGCAGCCCCAGCATTTT. As protein: CASSKTGQAGWQPQHF.

The rearrangement uses TRBV20-1 and TRBJ1-4; D gene unclear. CDR1 is DFQATT and CDR2 is SNEGSKA in the germline V gene (reference sequence). CDR3 size: 11 residues. Trimming pared 4 bases from V and 5 bases from J, leaving 5 bases between. DNA of the CDR3: TGCAGTGCTAACCAGAATGAAAAACTGTTTTTT. Its protein is CSANQNEKLFF.

The chain combines TRBV4-3 with TRBJ1-6; D call uncertain. The CDR3 runs 15 residues. V was shortened by 0 bases and J by 4 bases, with 7 bases between the two germline ends. Germline V lookup: CDR1 LGHNA, CDR2 YSLEER. Here the CDR3 reads CASSQDWRYNSPLHF. In nucleotides, the CDR3 is TGCGCCAGCAGCCAAGATTGGCGGTATAATTCACCCCTCCACTTT.

The J gene is TRBJ2-1, the V gene TRBV4-1; 12 bases agree with TRBD2. CDR3 length: 17 amino acids. Looked up from germline, CDR1 is MGHRA and CDR2 is YSYEKL. With V trimmed by 0 bases and J by 9 bases, 9 bases remained unmatched. CDR3: CASSQDRFPSGRVEQFF. In DNA, the CDR3 is TGCGCCAGCAGCCAAGATCGTTTCCCTAGCGGGAGGGTTGAGCAGTTCTTC.

The gene calls are TRBV9 and TRBJ1-2, with D maybe TRBD1 (5 bases). The length of the CDR3 is 17 residues. Germline V CDR1 and CDR2: SGDLS, YYNGEE. Trimming left V 2 bases short and J 5 bases short, with 22 bases between. CDR3 coding DNA: TGTGCCAGCAGCGTCCCAGCTACAGGAAAAATGACTTATGGCTACACCTTC. Translation gives CASSVPATGKMTYGYTF. The variable domain in full, completed from reference TRBV9 and TRBJ1-2, reads DSGVTQTPKHLITATGQRVTLRCSPRSGDLSVYWYQQSLDQGLQFLIQYYNGEERAKGNILERFSAQQFPDLHSELNLSSLELGDSALYFCASSVPATGKMTYGYTFGSGTRLTVV.